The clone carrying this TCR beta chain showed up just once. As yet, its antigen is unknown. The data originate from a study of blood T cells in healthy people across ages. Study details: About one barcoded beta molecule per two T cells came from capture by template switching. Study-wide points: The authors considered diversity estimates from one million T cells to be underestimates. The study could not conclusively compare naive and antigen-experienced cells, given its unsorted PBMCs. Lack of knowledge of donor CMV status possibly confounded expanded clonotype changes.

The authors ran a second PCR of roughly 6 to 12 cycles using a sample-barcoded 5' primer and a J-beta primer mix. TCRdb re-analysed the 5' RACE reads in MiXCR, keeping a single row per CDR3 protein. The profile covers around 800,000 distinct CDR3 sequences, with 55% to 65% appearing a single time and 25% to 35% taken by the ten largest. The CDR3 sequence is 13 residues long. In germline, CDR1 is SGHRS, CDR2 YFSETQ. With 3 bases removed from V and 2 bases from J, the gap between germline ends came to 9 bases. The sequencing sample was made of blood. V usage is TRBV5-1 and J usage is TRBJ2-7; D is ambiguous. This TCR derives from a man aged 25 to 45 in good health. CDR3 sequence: CASSYTYTYEQYF. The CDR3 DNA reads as TGCGCCAGCAGCTATACCTACACCTACGAGCAGTACTTC.